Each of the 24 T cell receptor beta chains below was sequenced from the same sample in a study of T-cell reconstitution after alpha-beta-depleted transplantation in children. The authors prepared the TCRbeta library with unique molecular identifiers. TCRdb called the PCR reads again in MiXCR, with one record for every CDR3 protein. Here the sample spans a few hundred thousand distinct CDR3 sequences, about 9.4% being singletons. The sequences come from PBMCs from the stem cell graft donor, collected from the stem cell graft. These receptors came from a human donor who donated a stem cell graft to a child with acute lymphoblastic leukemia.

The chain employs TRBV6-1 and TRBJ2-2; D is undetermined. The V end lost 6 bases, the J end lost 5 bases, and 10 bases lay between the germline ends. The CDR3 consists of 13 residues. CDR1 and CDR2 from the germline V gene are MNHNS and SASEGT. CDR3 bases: TGTGCCAGCAGATTGCACGGTACCGGGGAGCTGTTTTTT. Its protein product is CASRLHGTGELFF.

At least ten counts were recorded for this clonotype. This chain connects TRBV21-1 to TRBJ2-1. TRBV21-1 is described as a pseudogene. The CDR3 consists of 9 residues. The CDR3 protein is CASSKGFLF. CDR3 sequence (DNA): TGTGCCAGCAGCAAAGGGTTCCTCTTC.

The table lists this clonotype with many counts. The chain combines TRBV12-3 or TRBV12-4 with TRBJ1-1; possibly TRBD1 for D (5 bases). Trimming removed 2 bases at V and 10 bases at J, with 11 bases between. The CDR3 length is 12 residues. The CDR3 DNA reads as TGTGCCAGCAGTTTACTGGCCCAGGGAGCTTTCTTT. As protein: CASSLLAQGAFF.

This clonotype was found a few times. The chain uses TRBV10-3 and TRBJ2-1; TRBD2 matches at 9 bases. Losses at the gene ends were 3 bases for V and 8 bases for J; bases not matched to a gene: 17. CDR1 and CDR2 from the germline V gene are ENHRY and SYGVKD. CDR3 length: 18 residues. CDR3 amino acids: CAISDGARPGLAGDEQFF. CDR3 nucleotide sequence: TGTGCCATCAGTGACGGGGCCAGACCGGGACTAGCAGGCGATGAGCAGTTCTTC.

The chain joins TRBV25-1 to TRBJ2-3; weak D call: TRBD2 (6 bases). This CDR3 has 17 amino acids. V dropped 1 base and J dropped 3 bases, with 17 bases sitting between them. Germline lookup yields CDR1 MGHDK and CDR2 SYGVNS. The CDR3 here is CASSESWRLGETDTQYF. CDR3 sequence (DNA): TGTGCCAGCAGTGAATCGTGGAGACTAGGCGAGACAGATACGCAGTATTTT. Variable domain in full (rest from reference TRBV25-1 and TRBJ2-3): EADIYQTPRYLVIGTGKKITLECSQTMGHDKMYWYQQDPGMELHLIHYSYGVNSTEKGDLSSESTVSRIRTEHFPLTLESARPSHTSQYLCASSESWRLGETDTQYFGPGTRLTVL.

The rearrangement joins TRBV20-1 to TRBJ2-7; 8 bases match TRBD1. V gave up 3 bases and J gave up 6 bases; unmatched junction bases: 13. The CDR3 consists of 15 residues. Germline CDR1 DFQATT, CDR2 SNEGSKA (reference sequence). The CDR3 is CSARGQRQGRVEQYF. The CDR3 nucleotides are TGCAGTGCTAGGGGGCAGCGACAGGGGCGGGTCGAGCAGTACTTC.

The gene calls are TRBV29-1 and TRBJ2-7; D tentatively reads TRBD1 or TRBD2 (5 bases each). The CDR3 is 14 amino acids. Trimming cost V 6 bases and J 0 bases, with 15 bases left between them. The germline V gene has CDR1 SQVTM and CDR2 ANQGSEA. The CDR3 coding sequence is TGCAGCGTCGATACCGGGACCGGCTCCTACGAGCAGTACTTC. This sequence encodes CSVDTGTGSYEQYF.

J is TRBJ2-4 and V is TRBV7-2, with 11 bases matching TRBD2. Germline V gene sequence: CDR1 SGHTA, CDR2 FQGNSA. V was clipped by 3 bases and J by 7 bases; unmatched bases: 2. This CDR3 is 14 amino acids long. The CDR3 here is CASSFGLAGNIQYF. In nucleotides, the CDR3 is TGTGCCAGCAGCTTCGGACTAGCGGGTAACATTCAGTACTTC.

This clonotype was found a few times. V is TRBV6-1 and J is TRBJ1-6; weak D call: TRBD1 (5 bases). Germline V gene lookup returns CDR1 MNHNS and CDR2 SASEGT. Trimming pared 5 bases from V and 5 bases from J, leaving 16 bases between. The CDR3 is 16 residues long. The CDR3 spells CASSPLGTTNNSPLHF. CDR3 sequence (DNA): TGTGCCAGCAGTCCCCTTGGGACGACTAATAATTCACCCCTCCACTTT.

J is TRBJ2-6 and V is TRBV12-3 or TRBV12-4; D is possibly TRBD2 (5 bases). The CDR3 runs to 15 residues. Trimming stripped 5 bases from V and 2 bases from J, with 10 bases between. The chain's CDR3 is CASSPPGTGANVLTF. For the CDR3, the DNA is TGTGCCAGCAGTCCCCCGGGGACTGGGGCCAACGTCCTGACTTTC.

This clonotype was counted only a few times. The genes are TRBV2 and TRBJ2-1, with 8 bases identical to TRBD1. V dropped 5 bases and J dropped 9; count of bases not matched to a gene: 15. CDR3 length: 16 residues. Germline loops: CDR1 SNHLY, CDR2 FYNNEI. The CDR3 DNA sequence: TGTGCCAGCAGTCAGCCCCTGGACAGGGTTGATGCTGAGCAGTTCTTC. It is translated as CASSQPLDRVDAEQFF.

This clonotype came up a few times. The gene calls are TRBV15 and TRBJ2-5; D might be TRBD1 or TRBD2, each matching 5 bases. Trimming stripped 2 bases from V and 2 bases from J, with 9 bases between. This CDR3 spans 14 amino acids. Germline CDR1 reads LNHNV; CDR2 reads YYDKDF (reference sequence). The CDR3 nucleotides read TGTGCCACCAGCAGACCCGGGACGCAAGAGACCCAGTACTTC. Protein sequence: CATSRPGTQETQYF. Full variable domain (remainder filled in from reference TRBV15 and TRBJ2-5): DAMVIQNPRYQVTQFGKPVTLSCSQTLNHNVMYWYQQKSSQAPKLLFHYYDKDFNNEADTPDNFQSRRPNTSFCFLDIRSPGLGDTAMYLCATSRPGTQETQYFGPGTRLLVL.

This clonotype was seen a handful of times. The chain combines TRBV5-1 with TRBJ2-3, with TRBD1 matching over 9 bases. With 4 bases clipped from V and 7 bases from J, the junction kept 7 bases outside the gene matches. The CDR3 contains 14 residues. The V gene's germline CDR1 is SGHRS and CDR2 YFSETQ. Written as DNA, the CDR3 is TGCGCCAGCAGCAAAGGACAGGGGACATATACGCAGTATTTT. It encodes CASSKGQGTYTQYF.

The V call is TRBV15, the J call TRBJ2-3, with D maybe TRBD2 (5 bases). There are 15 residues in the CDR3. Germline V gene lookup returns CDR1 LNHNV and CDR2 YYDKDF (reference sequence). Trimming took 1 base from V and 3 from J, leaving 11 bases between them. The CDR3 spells CATSRVGSKTDTQYF. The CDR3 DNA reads TGTGCCACCAGCAGAGTAGGGAGCAAGACAGATACGCAGTATTTT.

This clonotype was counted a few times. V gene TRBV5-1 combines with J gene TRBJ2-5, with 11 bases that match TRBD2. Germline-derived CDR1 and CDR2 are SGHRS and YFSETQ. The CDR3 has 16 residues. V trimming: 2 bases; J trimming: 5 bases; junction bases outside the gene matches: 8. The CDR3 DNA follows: TGCGCCAGCAGCTTCCATAGCGGGAGGGCTGTGGAGACCCAGTACTTC. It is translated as CASSFHSGRAVETQYF.

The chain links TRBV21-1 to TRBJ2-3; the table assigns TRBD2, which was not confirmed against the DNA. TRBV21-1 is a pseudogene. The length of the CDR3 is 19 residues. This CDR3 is CASSKGPWLAGGSTDTQYF. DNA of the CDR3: TGTGCCAGCAGCAAAGGTCCGTGGCTAGCGGGAGGTAGCACAGATACGCAGTATTTT.

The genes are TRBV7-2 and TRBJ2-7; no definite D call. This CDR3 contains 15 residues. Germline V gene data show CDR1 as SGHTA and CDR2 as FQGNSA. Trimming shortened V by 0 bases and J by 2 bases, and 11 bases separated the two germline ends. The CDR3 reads CASSLAWYGTYEQYF. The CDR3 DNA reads TGTGCCAGCAGCTTAGCGTGGTACGGTACCTACGAGCAGTACTTC.

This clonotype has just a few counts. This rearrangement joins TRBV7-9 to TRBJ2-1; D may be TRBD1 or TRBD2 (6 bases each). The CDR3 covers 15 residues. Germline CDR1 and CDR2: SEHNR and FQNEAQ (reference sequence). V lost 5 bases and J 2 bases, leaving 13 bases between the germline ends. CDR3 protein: CASSARGGTYNEQFF. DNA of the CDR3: TGTGCCAGCAGCGCAAGAGGGGGGACCTACAATGAGCAGTTCTTC.

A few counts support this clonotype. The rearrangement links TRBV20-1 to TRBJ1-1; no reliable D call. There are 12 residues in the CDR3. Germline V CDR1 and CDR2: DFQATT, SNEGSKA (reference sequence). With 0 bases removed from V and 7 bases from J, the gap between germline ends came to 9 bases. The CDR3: CSARDTDGEAFF. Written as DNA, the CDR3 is TGCAGTGCTAGAGATACGGATGGTGAAGCTTTCTTT.

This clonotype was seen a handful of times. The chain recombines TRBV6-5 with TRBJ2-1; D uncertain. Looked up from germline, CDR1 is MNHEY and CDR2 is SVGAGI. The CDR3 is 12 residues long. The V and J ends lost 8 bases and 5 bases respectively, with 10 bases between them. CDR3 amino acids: CASRVADNEQFF. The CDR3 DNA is TGTGCCAGCCGGGTGGCCGACAATGAGCAGTTCTTC.

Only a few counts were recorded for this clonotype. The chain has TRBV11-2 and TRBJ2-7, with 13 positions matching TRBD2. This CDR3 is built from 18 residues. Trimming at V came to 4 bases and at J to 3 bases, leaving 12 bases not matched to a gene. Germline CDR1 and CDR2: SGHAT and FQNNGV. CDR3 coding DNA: TGTGCCAGCAGCTCGAGGATCGGGACTAGCGGGATGGGCTACGAGCAGTACTTC. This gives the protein CASSSRIGTSGMGYEQYF.

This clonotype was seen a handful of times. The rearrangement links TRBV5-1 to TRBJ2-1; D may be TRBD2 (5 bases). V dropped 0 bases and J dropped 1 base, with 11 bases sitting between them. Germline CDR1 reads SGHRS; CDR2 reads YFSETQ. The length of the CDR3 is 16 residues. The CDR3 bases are TGCGCCAGCAGCTTGGATGGCTCGGGATCCTACAATGAGCAGTTCTTC. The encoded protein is CASSLDGSGSYNEQFF.

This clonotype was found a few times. The CDR3 loop is CASSGAASYNEQFF. The CDR3 region has the DNA TGTGCCAGCAGCGGGGCCGCGTCCTACAATGAGCAGTTCTTC. J is TRBJ2-1 and V is TRBV7-2; TRBD1 is a possible D gene (5 bases). Deletions cut 5 bases from V and 1 base from J, with 9 bases between. The CDR3 sequence is 14 residues long. Per the germline V gene, CDR1 is SGHTA and CDR2 is FQGNSA.

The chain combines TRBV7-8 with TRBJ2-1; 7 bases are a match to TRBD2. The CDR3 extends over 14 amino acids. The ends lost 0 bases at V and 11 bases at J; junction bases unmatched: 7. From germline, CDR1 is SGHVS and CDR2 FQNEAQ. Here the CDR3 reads CASSLATSVPKQFF. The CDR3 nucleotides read TGTGCCAGCAGCTTAGCAACTAGCGTACCGAAGCAGTTCTTC.